The subject of this entry is one T cell receptor (beta chain). This entry is derived from a study of blood T cell repertoires in COVID-19. Trimming left V 3 bases short and J 6 bases short, with 9 bases between. The CDR3 runs to 13 residues. Authors' analysis steps: Reference gene primer amplification gave nucleated cell count estimates. The protocol was immunoSEQ multiplex PCR, while the TCRdb copy is restricted to in-frame clones and leaves out a portion. The DNA was the basis for D and trimming; V, J and clone size are from that table. The top ten clones hold around 9.3% of a sample with a few hundred thousand clones, 87% of them seen once.

The source of this sequence is a woman between 18 and 29 years old who had recovered from COVID-19. This chain connects TRBV12-3 or TRBV12-4 to TRBJ1-5, with D possibly being TRBD1 (6 bases). The sequencing sample was made of PBMCs or T cells enriched from blood (not recorded which). The CDR3 protein is CASSLRGGQPQHF. CDR3 DNA sequence: TGTGCCAGCAGTTTGAGAGGGGGTCAGCCCCAGCATTTT.